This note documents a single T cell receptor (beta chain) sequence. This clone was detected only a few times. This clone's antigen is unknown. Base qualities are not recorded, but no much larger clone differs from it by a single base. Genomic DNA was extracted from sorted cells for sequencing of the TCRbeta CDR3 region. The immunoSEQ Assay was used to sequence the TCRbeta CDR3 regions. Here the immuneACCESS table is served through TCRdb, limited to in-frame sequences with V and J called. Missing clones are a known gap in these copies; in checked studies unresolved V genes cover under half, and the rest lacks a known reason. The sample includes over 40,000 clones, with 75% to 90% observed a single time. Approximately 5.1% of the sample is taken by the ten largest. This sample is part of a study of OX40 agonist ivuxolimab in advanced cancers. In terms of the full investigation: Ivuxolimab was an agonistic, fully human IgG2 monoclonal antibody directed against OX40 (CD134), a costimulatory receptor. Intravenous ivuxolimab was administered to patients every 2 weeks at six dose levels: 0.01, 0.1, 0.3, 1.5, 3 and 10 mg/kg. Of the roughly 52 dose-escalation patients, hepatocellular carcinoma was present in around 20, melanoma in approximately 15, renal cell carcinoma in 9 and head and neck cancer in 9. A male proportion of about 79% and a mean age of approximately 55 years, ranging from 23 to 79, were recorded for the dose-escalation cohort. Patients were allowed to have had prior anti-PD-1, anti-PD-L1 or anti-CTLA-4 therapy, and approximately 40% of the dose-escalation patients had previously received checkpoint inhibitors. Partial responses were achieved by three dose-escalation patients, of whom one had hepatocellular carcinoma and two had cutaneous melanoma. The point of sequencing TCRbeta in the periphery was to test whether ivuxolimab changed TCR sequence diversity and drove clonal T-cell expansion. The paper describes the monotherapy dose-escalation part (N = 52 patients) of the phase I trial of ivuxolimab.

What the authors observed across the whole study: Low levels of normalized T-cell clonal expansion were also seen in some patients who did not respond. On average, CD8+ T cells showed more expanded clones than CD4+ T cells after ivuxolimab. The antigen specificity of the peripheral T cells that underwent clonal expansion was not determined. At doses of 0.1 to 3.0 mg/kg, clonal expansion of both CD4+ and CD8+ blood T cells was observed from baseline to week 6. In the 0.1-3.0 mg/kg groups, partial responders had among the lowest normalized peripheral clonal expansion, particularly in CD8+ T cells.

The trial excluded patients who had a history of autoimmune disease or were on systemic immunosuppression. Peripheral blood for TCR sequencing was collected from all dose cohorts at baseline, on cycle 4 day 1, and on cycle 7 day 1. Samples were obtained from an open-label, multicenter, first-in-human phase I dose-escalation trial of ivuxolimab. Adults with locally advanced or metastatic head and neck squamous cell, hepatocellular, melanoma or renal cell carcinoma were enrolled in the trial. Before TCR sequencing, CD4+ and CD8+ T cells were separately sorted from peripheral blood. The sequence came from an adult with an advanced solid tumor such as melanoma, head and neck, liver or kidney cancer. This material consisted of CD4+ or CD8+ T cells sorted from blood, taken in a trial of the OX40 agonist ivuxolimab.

The CDR3 protein is CASRWRGGETQYF. The base sequence is TGTGCCAGCAGATGGAGGGGCGGGGAGACCCAGTACTTC. This receptor chain uses TRBV6-1 and TRBJ2-5, and the D gene may be TRBD2, 6 bases matching. V loses 6 bases, J loses 5 bases, and the germline ends lie 13 bases apart. The cysteine opens and the phenylalanine closes a CDR3 of 13 amino acids. This entry keeps only the CDR3 DNA: 39 bases, framed from base 1. CDR1 and CDR2, per the germline V gene, are MNHNS and SASEGT.